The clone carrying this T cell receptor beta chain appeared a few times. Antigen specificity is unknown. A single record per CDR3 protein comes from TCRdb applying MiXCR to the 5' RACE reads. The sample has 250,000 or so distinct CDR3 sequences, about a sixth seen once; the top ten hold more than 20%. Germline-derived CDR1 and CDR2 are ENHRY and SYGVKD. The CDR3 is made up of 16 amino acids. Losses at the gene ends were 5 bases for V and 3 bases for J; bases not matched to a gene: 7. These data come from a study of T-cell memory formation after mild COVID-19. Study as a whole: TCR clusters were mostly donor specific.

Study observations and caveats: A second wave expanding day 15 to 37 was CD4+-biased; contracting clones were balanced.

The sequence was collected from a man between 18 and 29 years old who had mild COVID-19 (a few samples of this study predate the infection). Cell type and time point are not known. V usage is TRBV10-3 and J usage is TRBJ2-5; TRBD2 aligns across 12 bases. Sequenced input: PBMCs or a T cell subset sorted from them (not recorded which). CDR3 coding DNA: TGTGCCATCAGTCTGACCGGACTAGCGGGAAAAGAGACCCAGTACTTC. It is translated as CAISLTGLAGKETQYF.